These T cell receptor beta chains were read from a single sample in a study of shared clonotypes between healthy human individuals. Clones were sequenced by immunoSEQ multiplex PCR, and TCRdb holds only the in-frame ones, with some missing. The sample contains millions of clones, more than 90% of which appear only once. The source material was naive CD4+ T cells sorted from blood. Source of these receptors: a man between 18 and 35 years old in good health. CDR3s include the opening cysteine and the closing phenylalanine or tryptophan. A D gene is named only where the DNA matches it firmly. The size entry is marked missing in some rows and otherwise reads once, few, many or a size class.

v_call: TRBV18
j_call: TRBJ1-2
d_call: -
clone_size: -
cdr3_nt: TGTGCCAGCTCACCACCGGGTCCAGGAGGCTACACCTTC
cdr3_aa: CASSPPGPGGYTF

v_call: TRBV10-3
j_call: TRBJ2-5
d_call: TRBD2
clone_size: -
cdr3_nt: TGTGCCATCAGTGCCTCCGGGACTAGCGGAGAGACCCAGTACTTC
cdr3_aa: CAISASGTSGETQYF

v_call: TRBV9
j_call: TRBJ2-2
d_call: TRBD2
clone_size: -
cdr3_nt: TGTGCCAGCAGTAAAGCGGGAGAGAACACCGGGGAGCTGTTTTTT
cdr3_aa: CASSKAGENTGELFF

v_call: TRBV27
j_call: TRBJ2-5
d_call: TRBD2
clone_size: -
cdr3_nt: TGTGCCAGCAGTCCCCGTCCTAAGTCTAGCGGGGGGGCCGCAGAGACCCAGTACTTC
cdr3_aa: CASSPRPKSSGGAAETQYF

v_call: TRBV7-9
j_call: TRBJ2-7
d_call: TRBD1
clone_size: -
cdr3_nt: TGTGCCAGCAGCTTAGGTGGGACAGGGACTTCGGAGCAGTACTTC
cdr3_aa: CASSLGGTGTSEQYF

v_call: TRBV6-5
j_call: TRBJ2-7
d_call: TRBD1
clone_size: -
cdr3_nt: TGTGCCAGCAGACGGGACAGAGCCTACGAGCAGTACTTC
cdr3_aa: CASRRDRAYEQYF

v_call: TRBV9
j_call: TRBJ2-5
d_call: TRBD1
clone_size: -
cdr3_nt: TGTGCCAGCAGCGAGGGGGACAGCGGGACCCAGTACTTC
cdr3_aa: CASSEGDSGTQYF

v_call: TRBV7-9
j_call: TRBJ2-4
d_call: TRBD2
clone_size: -
cdr3_nt: TGTGCCAGCAGCAACCTCGGAGACATTTGGGAGGGAAACATTCAGTACTTC
cdr3_aa: CASSNLGDIWEGNIQYF

v_call: TRBV9
j_call: TRBJ2-3
d_call: TRBD2
clone_size: -
cdr3_nt: TGTGCCAGCAGTGCCGGGACTAAGAGGTCAGATACGCAGTATTTT
cdr3_aa: CASSAGTKRSDTQYF

v_call: TRBV6-4
j_call: TRBJ2-7
d_call: -
clone_size: -
cdr3_nt: TGTGCCAGCATGTGGGACGAGCAGTACTTC
cdr3_aa: CASMWDEQYF

v_call: TRBV18
j_call: TRBJ2-7
d_call: -
clone_size: -
cdr3_nt: TGTGCCAGCTCCCGGCTATCCTACGAGCAGTACTTC
cdr3_aa: CASSRLSYEQYF

v_call: TRBV2
j_call: TRBJ2-1
d_call: -
clone_size: -
cdr3_nt: TGTGCCACCTTGAATCCTAATACCTACAATGAGCAGTTCTTC
cdr3_aa: CATLNPNTYNEQFF

v_call: TRBV7-2
j_call: TRBJ2-7
d_call: TRBD1
clone_size: -
cdr3_nt: TGTGCCAGCAGCCCCGGGACAGGGTCTTCCTACGAGCAGTACTTC
cdr3_aa: CASSPGTGSSYEQYF

v_call: TRBV9
j_call: TRBJ1-5
d_call: -
clone_size: -
cdr3_nt: TGTGCCAGCAGCGCAGGCGTAGGCGGCAATCAGCCCCAGCATTTT
cdr3_aa: CASSAGVGGNQPQHF

v_call: TRBV28
j_call: TRBJ1-4
d_call: -
clone_size: -
cdr3_nt: TGTGCCAGCAGCAGGGTAACTAATGAAAAACTGTTTTTT
cdr3_aa: CASSRVTNEKLFF

v_call: TRBV5-1
j_call: TRBJ2-3
d_call: -
clone_size: -
cdr3_nt: TGCGCCAGCAGCTTGGGAGGTACTAGATCTGATACGCAGTATTTT
cdr3_aa: CASSLGGTRSDTQYF

v_call: TRBV18
j_call: TRBJ2-5
d_call: -
clone_size: few
cdr3_nt: TGTGCCAGCTCACCACGACAGCAAGAGACCCAGTACTTC
cdr3_aa: CASSPRQQETQYF

v_call: TRBV18
j_call: TRBJ1-1
d_call: TRBD1
clone_size: -
cdr3_nt: TGTGCCAGCTCACCGATCTTTGGACAGGGACATAACACTGAAGCTTTCTTT
cdr3_aa: CASSPIFGQGHNTEAFF

v_call: TRBV20-1
j_call: TRBJ2-1
d_call: -
clone_size: -
cdr3_nt: TGCAGTGCCCCCCCCGGGAATGAGCAGTTCTTC
cdr3_aa: CSAPPGNEQFF

v_call: TRBV2
j_call: TRBJ1-3
d_call: TRBD1
clone_size: once
cdr3_nt: TGTGCCAGCAATGCCGACAGGGTTGGAAACACCATATATTTT
cdr3_aa: CASNADRVGNTIYF

v_call: TRBV6-5
j_call: TRBJ2-5
d_call: -
clone_size: -
cdr3_nt: TGTGCCAGCAGTTATCAAGACAGGAAAGAGACCCAGTACTTC
cdr3_aa: CASSYQDRKETQYF

v_call: TRBV6-5
j_call: TRBJ1-1
d_call: -
clone_size: -
cdr3_nt: TGTGCCAGCAGTTACGGCAGCTACACTGAAGCTTTCTTT
cdr3_aa: CASSYGSYTEAFF

v_call: TRBV4-2
j_call: TRBJ2-2
d_call: -
clone_size: -
cdr3_nt: TGTGCCAGCAGCCAAGATTGGCGGGGTACCACGAACACCGGGGAGCTGTTTTTT
cdr3_aa: CASSQDWRGTTNTGELFF

v_call: TRBV7-8
j_call: TRBJ1-3
d_call: -
clone_size: -
cdr3_nt: TGTGCCAGCAGCTTAGACAGGGAAGGAAACACCATATATTTT
cdr3_aa: CASSLDREGNTIYF

v_call: TRBV7-2
j_call: TRBJ2-3
d_call: TRBD2
clone_size: -
cdr3_nt: TGTGCCAGCAGCTTAGGGACTAGCGTCAGCACAGATACGCAGTATTTT
cdr3_aa: CASSLGTSVSTDTQYF

v_call: TRBV6-6
j_call: TRBJ1-2
d_call: TRBD1
clone_size: -
cdr3_nt: TGTGCCAGCAGTTACCACAGGGGGGCCTATGGCTACACCTTC
cdr3_aa: CASSYHRGAYGYTF

v_call: TRBV29-1
j_call: TRBJ1-2
d_call: -
clone_size: -
cdr3_nt: TGCAGCGTCATGGGGGCGCCGGAAGGCTACACCTTC
cdr3_aa: CSVMGAPEGYTF

v_call: TRBV4-1
j_call: TRBJ2-1
d_call: -
clone_size: -
cdr3_nt: TGCGCCAGCAGCCGCAACGGACAGGGAGCGGGGGATGAGCAGTTCTTC
cdr3_aa: CASSRNGQGAGDEQFF

v_call: TRBV6-5
j_call: TRBJ1-4
d_call: -
clone_size: -
cdr3_nt: TGTGCCAGCAGTTCCAACAGAGAAAAACTGTTTTTT
cdr3_aa: CASSSNREKLFF

v_call: TRBV7-2
j_call: TRBJ1-6
d_call: TRBD1
clone_size: -
cdr3_nt: TGTGCCAGCAGCTTAGGAGGGGGCCTGGGGTCCCTCCACTTT
cdr3_aa: CASSLGGGLGSLHF

v_call: TRBV9
j_call: TRBJ2-3
d_call: -
clone_size: -
cdr3_nt: TGTGCCAGCAGCGGAGCGATTAGCTATGGTACGCAGTATTTT
cdr3_aa: CASSGAISYGTQYF

v_call: TRBV28
j_call: TRBJ1-1
d_call: TRBD1
clone_size: -
cdr3_nt: TGTGCCAGCAGCCTCGTGCGGACAGGGGGCGGATGGGCTTTCTTT
cdr3_aa: CASSLVRTGGGWAFF

v_call: TRBV18
j_call: TRBJ2-7
d_call: -
clone_size: -
cdr3_nt: TGTGCCAGCTCACCACCGACGAGCGAGCAGTACTTC
cdr3_aa: CASSPPTSEQYF

v_call: TRBV6-6
j_call: TRBJ1-5
d_call: -
clone_size: -
cdr3_nt: TGTGCCAGCAGGACAGGAACTCAGCCCCAGCATTTT
cdr3_aa: CASRTGTQPQHF

v_call: TRBV5-1
j_call: TRBJ2-4
d_call: -
clone_size: once
cdr3_nt: TGCGCCAGCAGCTTGGCCCCGGGGGATTCGGTCCAGAACATTCAGTACTTC
cdr3_aa: CASSLAPGDSVQNIQYF

v_call: TRBV6-5
j_call: TRBJ1-4
d_call: -
clone_size: -
cdr3_nt: TGTGCCAGCAGCCCCAGACAGCCTTCTAATGAAAAACTGTTTTTT
cdr3_aa: CASSPRQPSNEKLFF

v_call: TRBV7-3
j_call: TRBJ1-6
d_call: TRBD1
clone_size: -
cdr3_nt: TGTGCCAGCAGCTTTGAGGGGGCGTTGGAGAATTCACCCCTCCACTTT
cdr3_aa: CASSFEGALENSPLHF